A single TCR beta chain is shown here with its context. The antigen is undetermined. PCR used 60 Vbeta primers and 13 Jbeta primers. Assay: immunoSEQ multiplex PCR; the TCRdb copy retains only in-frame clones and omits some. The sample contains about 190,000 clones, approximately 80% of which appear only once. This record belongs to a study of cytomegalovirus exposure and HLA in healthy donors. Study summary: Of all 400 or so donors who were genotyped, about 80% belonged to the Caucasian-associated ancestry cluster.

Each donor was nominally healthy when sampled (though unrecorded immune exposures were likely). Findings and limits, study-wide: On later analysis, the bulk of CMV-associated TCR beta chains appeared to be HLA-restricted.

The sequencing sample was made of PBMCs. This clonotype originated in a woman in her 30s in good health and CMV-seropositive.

CDR3 residues: CASSLGRYRGLPPGANVLTF. CDR3 DNA sequence: TGTGCCAGCAGCTTGGGGCGGTACAGGGGGCTCCCTCCTGGGGCCAACGTCCTGACTTTC. This sequence joins TRBV11-3 and TRBJ2-6; 9 bases are a match to TRBD1. V lost 3 bases and J lost 2; bases outside the gene matches: 14. Germline V gene lookup returns CDR1 SGHNT and CDR2 YENEEA. The CDR3 runs 20 residues.